One T cell receptor (beta chain) is described in this entry. The source of the sample is a study of blood T cell repertoires in COVID-19. Study summary: Specimens from acute and convalescent COVID-19 originated in the United States, Italy and Spain. In each case, the material was cDNA or gDNA derived from T cells, B-cell-depleted T cells, or PBMCs.

Trimming cost V 2 bases and J 3 bases, with 12 bases left between them. The CDR3 is 14 amino acids. Data came from immunoSEQ multiplex PCR; TCRdb stores just in-frame clones and leaves some out. The sample has around 67,000 clones; about 68% are singletons. Sequencing was carried out using peripheral blood. This chain links TRBV5-3 with TRBJ2-7; possible D gene TRBD2, 5 bases. TRBV5-3 is an ORF, and what it does is uncertain. The sequence derives from a woman aged 70-85 years with acute or convalescent COVID-19. In DNA, the CDR3 is TGTGCCAGAAGCTTTGGGCGGAGGATCTACGAGCAGTACTTC. Protein product: CARSFGRRIYEQYF.